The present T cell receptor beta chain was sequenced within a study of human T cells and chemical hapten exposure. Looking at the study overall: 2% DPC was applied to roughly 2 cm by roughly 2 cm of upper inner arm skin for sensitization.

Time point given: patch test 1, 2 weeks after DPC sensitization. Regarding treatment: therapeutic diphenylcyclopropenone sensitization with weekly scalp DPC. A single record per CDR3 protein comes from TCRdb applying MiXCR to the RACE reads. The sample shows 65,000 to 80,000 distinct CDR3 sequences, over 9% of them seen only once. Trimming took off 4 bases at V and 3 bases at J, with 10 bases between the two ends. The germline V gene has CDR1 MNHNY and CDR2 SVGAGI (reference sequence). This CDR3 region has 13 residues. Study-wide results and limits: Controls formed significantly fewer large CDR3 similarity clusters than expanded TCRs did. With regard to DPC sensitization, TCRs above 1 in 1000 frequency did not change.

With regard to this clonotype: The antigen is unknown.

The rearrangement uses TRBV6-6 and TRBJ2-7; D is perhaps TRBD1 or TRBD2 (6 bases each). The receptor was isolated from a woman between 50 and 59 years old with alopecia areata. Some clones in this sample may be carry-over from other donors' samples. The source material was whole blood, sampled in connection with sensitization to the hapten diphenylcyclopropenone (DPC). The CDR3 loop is CASSSRDIYEQYF. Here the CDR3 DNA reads TGTGCCAGCAGTTCGCGGGACATCTACGAGCAGTACTTC.